This T cell receptor (beta chain) was documented in a study of shared clonotypes between healthy human individuals (dated by TCRdb to 2019 to 2021). As for the study more broadly: The cohort included three men and a couple of women between 18 and 49 years of age. For each donor, three plates each were used for CD4 naive and CD4 memory, two plates were used for CD8 naive, and one plate was used for CD8 memory. To estimate repertoire size and how much clonotype sharing occurs between individuals, the study deeply sequenced the blood TCR repertoires of about 5 healthy adults. Libraries were prepared and TCR repertoires were sequenced by different laboratories using diverse techniques, in order to increase sequencing depth and limit assay-specific biases. Between about 0.85 and 8.9 billion PBMCs per donor were obtained by leukapheresis.

TCR CDR3 regions were amplified from genomic DNA by multiplex PCR using the deep immunoSEQ assay. Extracted genomic DNA from each cell subset was spread evenly across all wells of several immunoSEQ 96-well plates, with each plate serving as a replicate. For sorted subsets, about 200 ng genomic DNA, equal to approximately 30,000 T cell genomes, was loaded into each replicate PCR. The purified libraries were quantified using a Qubit 3.0 fluorometer, sized with a Bioanalyzer 2100, and then quantified again using the KAPA Library Quantification kit. Every immunoSEQ 96-well plate was sequenced on a dedicated single-read 150-cycle Illumina NextSeq 550 flow cell. The published analysis was carried out like this. The immunoSEQ output contained only junctional sequences without quality scores, so filtering could not match that applied to full-length reads. Sequences were annotated with PyIR, a Python wrapper for IgBLAST v1.9, and V/J genes and CDR3 were assigned using IMGT germline references. Reads were removed for weak V/J assignments (E-value above 1e-6), missing CDR3, stop codons, out-of-frame junctions, or ambiguous translated residues. V3J clonotypes were defined as sequences sharing the same inferred V gene, J gene, and CDR3 amino acid sequence. Percentage overlap between repertoires was calculated by dividing the number of shared unique clonotypes by the size of the smaller repertoire. Three approaches were used to assess repertoire richness: RTK rarefaction, the Chao1 estimator, and Recon v2.1 estimates of unobserved clonotypes. Generation probabilities were computed with OLGA for all TCRbeta clonotypes obtained by the gDNA method from several donors. This is the immuneACCESS table as TCRdb keeps it, with only in-frame sequences that have V and J called. A part of the clones is gone; compared with another copy, unresolved V genes explain less than half, and the rest is unexplained. V and J calls plus clone size are reproduced from that table; the DNA served to infer D and trimming. The sample table shows roughly 2 million clones, and under 97% are seen once. Jointly, the top ten make up 0.1% to 0.15% of the sample.

Turning to this clone: Its antigen has not been determined. No much larger clone exists at a distance of one base, and base qualities are not known.

Reading from cysteine to phenylalanine, the CDR3 counts 14 amino acids. Kept here is only the CDR3 DNA, which spans 42 bases and is read in frame from base 1. CDR1 and CDR2 were assigned from the germline V gene as SNHLY and FYNNEI. At the junction V is shortened by 4 bases and J by 3 bases; bases outside the gene matches: 4. Donors were healthy HIV-negative adults with no recently reported acute infections or vaccinations. Only Caucasian adults living in Nashville, Tennessee, USA were represented among the donors. CD4+ T cells were enriched by magnetic negative selection, after which naive cells were positively selected on CD45RA and the negative fraction was taken as the memory subset. Blood was collected by leukapheresis, and PBMCs were isolated by Ficoll-Histopaque density gradient centrifugation and then cryopreserved in liquid nitrogen vapor phase. Analytical flow cytometry was used to check the purity and quantity of each magnetically sorted T cell population. Each sorted fraction had its genomic DNA isolated and then quantified by UV absorbance on a Nanodrop 2000c.

Study-wide findings and limitations: Naive subsets generally had larger estimated clonotype richness than memory subsets did. Incomplete sequencing was indicated by rarefaction of sorted-subset datasets, despite the large sequencing depth. Sampling was limited to blood, and TCR repertoires in tissue likely differ from TCR repertoires in blood. Around 5% of naive CD4, more than 3% of naive CD8, around 2.3% of memory CD4, and less than 0.45% of memory CD8 clonotypes were shared across several donors. Pairwise subsampling indicated that sequencing depth was expected to affect the degree of clonotype sharing among donors. Because the study included a small number of donors, the genetic and exposure-history diversity represented was limited. Clonotypes shared by all four sorted-subset donors showed higher generation probabilities than non-shared clonotypes.

Sequencing was carried out using naive CD4+ T cells sorted from blood. Sample cell subset or site, as interpreted from the label and publication: CD45RA+ positively selected. The clonotype comes from a young man in good health. The rearranged chain carries TRBV2 and TRBJ2-3; a stretch of 7 junction bases matches TRBD2. The CDR3: CASSVLAQTDTQYF. The DNA reads TGTGCCAGCAGTGTACTAGCGCAGACAGATACGCAGTATTTT.